One sample yielded the 8 T cell receptor beta chains listed below, sequenced in a study of cytomegalovirus exposure and HLA in healthy donors. Both 60 Vbeta primers and 13 Jbeta primers went into the PCR. The data were produced by immunoSEQ multiplex PCR, yet TCRdb's version contains in-frame clones alone and is incomplete. Among 150,000 to 200,000 clones listed, approximately 78% were seen once. Sequenced input: PBMCs. The receptors stem from a woman between 18 and 29 years old in good health and CMV-seronegative.

V gene TRBV5-1 combines with J gene TRBJ1-1; TRBD1 might be the D (6 bases). The CDR3 is 14 residues long. V lost 0 bases and J 3 bases, leaving 9 bases between the germline ends. Germline assignment: CDR1 SGHRS and CDR2 YFSETQ. CDR3 nucleotide sequence: TGCGCCAGCAGCTTGGTACAGGGCGACACTGAAGCTTTCTTT. Its translation is CASSLVQGDTEAFF.

Details on this clone: A read error may produce the germline difference seen at one junction end. V and J are TRBV7-9 and TRBJ2-5; D unclear. Germline V gives CDR1 SEHNR, CDR2 FQNEAQ (reference sequence). The CDR3 runs 14 residues. CDR3 sequence (DNA): TGTTCCAGCAGCTTAGGCGCCAAGCAAGAGACCCAGTACTTC. Its translation: CSSSLGAKQETQYF. The whole variable domain, remainder taken from reference TRBV7-9 and TRBJ2-5, is DTGVSQNPRHKITKRGQNVTFRCDPISEHNRLYWYRQTLGQGPEFLTYFQNEAQLEKSRLLSDRFSAERPKGSFSTLEIQRTEQGDSAMYLCSSSLGAKQETQYFGPGTRLLVL.

The genes are TRBV28 and TRBJ1-2; 8 bases align to TRBD1. Trimming removed 6 bases from V and 4 bases from J; junction bases left unmatched: 4. The CDR3 has 13 residues. Germline lookup yields CDR1 MDHEN and CDR2 SYDVKM. Written as DNA, the CDR3 is TGTGCCAGCAGAAGGACAGGGAGCTATGGCTACACCTTC. Translation gives CASRRTGSYGYTF.

The CDR3 bases are TGTGCCAGCAGCTCAAACCGCCGGTTACCTAGCACAGATACGCAGTATTTT. As protein: CASSSNRRLPSTDTQYF. This rearrangement joins TRBV4-2 to TRBJ2-3; D unclear. V lost 5 bases, J lost 0 bases, and 18 bases lay in between. Germline-derived CDR1 and CDR2 are LGHNA and YNFKEQ. This CDR3 comprises 17 residues.

The chain uses TRBV6-4 and TRBJ2-3, with 10 bases that match TRBD1. With 3 bases clipped from V and 4 bases from J, the junction kept 1 base outside the gene matches. The CDR3 is made up of 14 amino acids. From germline, CDR1 is MRHNA and CDR2 SNTAGT. In nucleotides, the CDR3 is TGTGCCAGCAGTGAGGGGACAGGGGCAGATACGCAGTATTTT. Encoded protein: CASSEGTGADTQYF.

The chain combines TRBV5-6 with TRBJ1-5; no firm D call. CDR1 SGHDT and CDR2 YYEEEE come from the germline V gene. Trimming shortened V by 1 base and J by 4 bases, and 9 bases separated the two germline ends. CDR3 length equals 14 residues. CDR3 DNA sequence: TGTGCCAGCAGCTTGTTCGACATTAATCAGCCCCAGCATTTT. Protein sequence: CASSLFDINQPQHF.

This chain uses TRBV7-9 with TRBJ2-5; TRBD2 aligns across 8 bases. Germline assignment: CDR1 SEHNR and CDR2 FQNEAQ (reference sequence). There are 14 residues in the CDR3. V dropped 1 base and J dropped 3; count of bases not matched to a gene: 1. CDR3 coding DNA: TGTGCCAGCAGCTTAGACGGGAGGGAAGAGACCCAGTACTTC. Protein product: CASSLDGREETQYF.

V gene TRBV6-5 combines with J gene TRBJ2-5; 9 nucleotides align to TRBD1. The CDR3 length is 15 residues. Germline V gene sequence: CDR1 MNHEY, CDR2 SVGAGI. With 7 bases clipped from V and 3 bases from J, the junction kept 9 bases outside the gene matches. The CDR3 DNA sequence: TGTGCCAGCAAAACACGGGGACAGGGAGAAGAGACCCAGTACTTC. Residues: CASKTRGQGEETQYF.